These 17 T cell receptor beta chains were sequenced from one sample in a study of cytomegalovirus exposure and HLA in healthy donors. 13 Jbeta primers and 60 Vbeta primers were used for the PCR. Method: immunoSEQ multiplex PCR; TCRdb's copy keeps in-frame clones and lacks some. The sample consists of around 100,000 clones, roughly 75% of them appearing once. The specimen sequenced was PBMCs. The receptors originated from a woman under 30 in good health and CMV-seropositive.

V usage is TRBV4-1 and J usage is TRBJ1-5, with a weak D call TRBD1 (5 bases). Germline V lookup: CDR1 MGHRA, CDR2 YSYEKL. The CDR3 runs to 14 residues. V dropped 4 bases and J dropped 4 bases, with 11 bases sitting between them. The CDR3 loop reads CASSPVQVNQPQHF. DNA for the CDR3: TGCGCCAGCAGCCCAGTACAGGTGAATCAGCCCCAGCATTTT.

The table lists this clone with a few counts. The DNA for the CDR3 is TGTGCCAGCAGCGGAGTCACTGAAGCTTTCTTT. Protein product: CASSGVTEAFF. The chain recombines TRBV5-4 with TRBJ1-1, with unresolved D. There are 11 residues in the CDR3. Germline V gene lookup returns CDR1 SGHNT and CDR2 YYREEE (reference sequence). Trimming pared 4 bases from V and 4 bases from J, leaving 5 bases between.

This clone was observed once. Written as DNA, the CDR3 is TGCGCCAGCAGCCAATTGGGACAGGGGTTTCCCTCCTACAATGAGCAGTTCTTC. Translated, it gives CASSQLGQGFPSYNEQFF. V is TRBV4-1 and J is TRBJ2-1, with 10 bases that match TRBD1. The V segment lost 2 bases and the J segment 0 bases; nucleotides outside the gene matches: 7. Germline assignment: CDR1 MGHRA and CDR2 YSYEKL. This CDR3 has 18 amino acids.

In its sample, this clone was seen a few times. The CDR3: CASSQSPGSGYTF. Written as DNA, the CDR3 is TGCGCCAGCAGTCAATCACCGGGGTCCGGCTACACCTTC. The rearrangement links TRBV23-1 to TRBJ1-2, with D unclear. TRBV23-1 is known as an ORF, though its function is uncertain. The CDR3 has 13 amino acids. The V and J ends lost 0 bases and 8 bases respectively, with 10 bases between them.

This chain links TRBV19 with TRBJ2-7; 7 bases are shared with TRBD1. Germline V lookup: CDR1 LNHDA, CDR2 SQIVND (reference sequence). The J segment lost 3 bases and the V segment lost 9 bases, leaving 2 bases of the junction unmatched. The CDR3 runs 11 residues. This CDR3 reads CASRDSYEQYF. The CDR3 region has the DNA TGTGCCAGCCGGGACAGCTACGAGCAGTACTTC.

The V and J genes are TRBV23-1 and TRBJ2-7; D is perhaps TRBD2 (5 bases). TRBV23-1 qualifies as an ORF whose function is uncertain. The CDR3 loop spans 16 amino acids. V lost 0 bases to trimming and J lost 2 bases, with 14 bases between them. The CDR3, as DNA: TGCGCCAGCAGTCAATCAGGCGTCCCGAGGGCCTACGAGCAGTACTTC. Amino acids: CASSQSGVPRAYEQYF.

In this sample, this clone turned up a few times. The V call is TRBV5-4, the J call TRBJ1-2, with a weak D call TRBD1 (6 bases). The CDR3 runs 15 residues. Germline CDR1 is SGHNT and CDR2 is YYREEE (reference sequence). V lost 4 bases and J lost 8, with 21 bases in between. This chain's CDR3 is CASSIQTGESQGYTF. The CDR3, as DNA: TGTGCCAGCAGCATACAGACAGGAGAATCGCAAGGCTACACCTTC.

The chain combines TRBV28 with TRBJ1-2; 8 bases line up with TRBD1. With V trimmed by 4 bases and J by 11 bases, 15 bases remained unmatched. From germline, CDR1 is MDHEN and CDR2 SYDVKM. This CDR3 has 15 amino acids. The CDR3: CASSSRGAGGNRYTF. DNA for the CDR3: TGTGCCAGCAGTTCCCGGGGGGCAGGGGGCAATCGGTACACCTTC.

This chain connects TRBV19 to TRBJ1-5; 8 bases map to TRBD1. CDR3 length equals 17 residues. Looked up from germline, CDR1 is LNHDA and CDR2 is SQIVND (reference sequence). Losses at the gene ends were 4 bases for V and 0 bases for J; bases not matched to a gene: 8. This chain's CDR3 is CASSTGQGGYSNQPQHF. The CDR3 DNA is TGTGCCAGTAGTACAGGACAGGGAGGTTATAGCAATCAGCCCCAGCATTTT.

The genes are TRBV11-1 and TRBJ1-1; 10 bases are a match to TRBD1. V was pared by 2 bases and J by 5 bases, with 5 bases of the junction left unmatched. The germline gives CDR1 SGHAT, CDR2 FQDESV (reference sequence). The CDR3 sequence is 15 residues long. This CDR3 reads CASSLRGQGDTEAFF. In nucleotides, the CDR3 is TGTGCCAGCAGCTTACGCGGACAGGGGGATACTGAAGCTTTCTTT.

The rearrangement links TRBV10-3 to TRBJ1-1; D might be TRBD1 (5 bases). The CDR3 is made up of 14 amino acids. Germline V gives CDR1 ENHRY, CDR2 SYGVKD. Trimming took 3 bases from V and 3 from J, leaving 11 bases between them. CDR3 loop: CAISERGRDTEAFF. As DNA, the CDR3 is TGTGCCATCAGTGAAAGGGGTCGAGACACTGAAGCTTTCTTT.

The chain carries TRBV18 and TRBJ2-7; TRBD2 matches 7 bases. V lost 6 bases, J lost 0 bases, and 11 bases stayed unmatched. The CDR3 totals 16 residues. Per germline, CDR1 KGHSH and CDR2 LQKENI. Written as DNA, the CDR3 is TGTGCCAGCTCCCCCACTTCCGGGGGGTCCTCCTACGAGCAGTACTTC. It encodes CASSPTSGGSSYEQYF.

As to this clone: At the DNA level, this CDR3 is encoded by other sequences in the same sample as well. The chain recombines TRBV4-3 with TRBJ1-1, with D tentatively TRBD1 (5 bases). In germline, CDR1 is LGHNA, CDR2 YSLEER. The CDR3 loop spans 14 amino acids. The V gene lost 0 bases and the J gene lost 1 base, with 6 bases spanning the gap. CDR3 sequence (DNA): TGCGCCAGCAGCCAAGATAGGGGGAACACTGAAGCTTTCTTT. Protein sequence: CASSQDRGNTEAFF.

V usage is TRBV28 and J usage is TRBJ2-1, with 10 bases that match TRBD2. CDR1 MDHEN and CDR2 SYDVKM come from the germline V gene. The CDR3 runs 20 residues. The V segment lost 5 bases and the J segment 4 bases; nucleotides outside the gene matches: 20. This CDR3 reads CASSTIRTGAGGPRYNEQFF. CDR3 sequence (DNA): TGTGCCAGCAGTACTATACGGACGGGAGCGGGAGGGCCCAGGTACAATGAGCAGTTCTTC.

This clone appeared once. The V gene is TRBV28, the J gene TRBJ1-3; perhaps TRBD1 as D (6 bases). The CDR3 covers 13 residues. The germline V and J ends were trimmed by 4 bases and 4 bases, with 8 bases remaining between them. Per the germline V gene, CDR1 is MDHEN and CDR2 is SYDVKM. CDR3 loop: CASSYRVGNTIYF. The CDR3 DNA reads TGTGCCAGCAGTTACAGGGTGGGAAACACCATATATTTT.

The rearrangement joins TRBV19 to TRBJ2-1, with 9 positions matching TRBD1. V shed 6 bases and J 6 bases; nucleotides not matched to a gene: 3. CDR1 and CDR2 from the germline V gene are LNHDA and SQIVND (reference sequence). The CDR3 consists of 13 residues. CDR3 loop: CASRKGQGNEQFF. CDR3 coding DNA: TGTGCCAGTAGAAAGGGACAGGGCAATGAGCAGTTCTTC.

The chain couples TRBV6-4 to TRBJ2-3; 9 bases line up with TRBD1. V dropped 2 bases and J dropped 4; count of bases not matched to a gene: 4. Per germline, CDR1 MRHNA and CDR2 SNTAGT. CDR3 length: 15 residues. The CDR3 coding sequence is TGTGCCAGCAGTGACCCGGACAGGGGTCCAGATACGCAGTATTTT. This gives the protein CASSDPDRGPDTQYF.